This passage covers 30 T cell receptor beta chains from one sample sequenced in a study of molecular identifiers for immune sequencing clone quantification. TCRdb recomputed calls from the PCR reads with MiXCR, one row per CDR3 protein. This sample has nearly 650,000 distinct CDR3 sequences; 25% occur once, and the top ten carry about 0.84%. The sequenced sample was naive CD8+ T cells from blood, with Jurkat cell RNA spiked in. Stated subset: FACS-sorted CD8+CD4-CCR7+CD45RA+ naive T cells. The receptors come from a human donor in good health. Some libraries in this study had Jurkat cell RNA spiked in.

A note on this clonotype: The final CDR3 position lacks the conserved phenylalanine or tryptophan, pointing to a likely read error. This chain uses TRBV7-9 with TRBJ1-1, with a possible D match to TRBD1 (5 bases). Trimming took off 5 bases at V and 2 bases at J, with 15 bases between the two ends. The CDR3 extends over 15 amino acids. Germline loops: CDR1 SEHNR, CDR2 FQNEAQ (reference sequence). The CDR3: CASSAREGENTEAFY. The CDR3 nucleotides are TGTGCCAGCAGCGCCAGGGAGGGAGAAAACACTGAAGCTTTCTAT.

The chain joins TRBV9 to TRBJ1-3; no clear D. With 0 bases removed from V and 0 bases from J, the gap between germline ends came to 13 bases. Per germline, CDR1 SGDLS and CDR2 YYNGEE. This CDR3 has 17 residues. Here the CDR3 DNA reads TGTGCCAGCAGCGTAGCTTCCGGTCAGAGCTCTGGAAACACCATATATTTT. It yields the protein CASSVASGQSSGNTIYF.

This rearrangement joins TRBV5-1 to TRBJ2-7; 14 bases agree with TRBD2. Germline CDR1 and CDR2: SGHRS and YFSETQ. The CDR3 extends over 18 amino acids. J lost 4 bases, V lost 2 bases, and 11 bases had no gene match. CDR3 loop: CASSFGTSGSGGWYEQYF. Here the CDR3 DNA reads TGCGCCAGCAGCTTCGGGACTAGCGGGAGTGGGGGGTGGTACGAGCAGTACTTC.

Only a few counts were recorded for this clonotype. The genes are TRBV20-1 and TRBJ1-5; tentatively, D is TRBD1 (5 bases). The CDR3 is 13 amino acids. Per the germline V gene, CDR1 is DFQATT and CDR2 is SNEGSKA (reference sequence). Deletions cut 6 bases from V and 3 bases from J, with 12 bases between. The CDR3, as DNA: TGCAGTGCCCCGGGACCCTACAATCAGCCCCAGCATTTT. Translated, it gives CSAPGPYNQPQHF.

The chain links TRBV27 to TRBJ2-7, with a possible D match to TRBD2 (6 bases). V lost 4 bases and J lost 5, with 18 bases in between. CDR1 and CDR2 from the germline V gene are MNHEY and SMNVEV (reference sequence). CDR3 length: 15 amino acids. In DNA form, the CDR3 reads TGTGCCAGCAGTTCCACCATTCCTAGCGCGCACGAGCAGTACTTC. Its protein is CASSSTIPSAHEQYF.

Worth noting for this clonotype: A read error likely explains this, since a far larger clone differs by one base. The CDR3 spells CASSVAGTDTQYF. The CDR3 region has the DNA TGTGCCAGCAGCGTAGCCGGGACAGATACGCAGTATTTT. This sequence joins TRBV7-9 and TRBJ2-3; no definite D call. Germline CDR1 and CDR2: SEHNR and FQNEAQ (reference sequence). The CDR3 loop spans 13 amino acids.

This clonotype was recorded many times. The chain has TRBV7-9 and TRBJ2-4; 8 bases map to TRBD2. The CDR3 has 20 residues. The V gene end was trimmed by 1 base and the J gene end by 6 bases; junction bases not matched to a gene: 20. Germline CDR1 and CDR2: SEHNR and FQNEAQ (reference sequence). The CDR3, as DNA: TGTGCCAGCAGCTTAGACCCCCCGAGGGCGGGGGGTACCTACGGAAACATTCAGTACTTC. This sequence encodes CASSLDPPRAGGTYGNIQYF.

A single count supports this clonotype. Since the CDR3 does not end with the conserved phenylalanine or tryptophan, this likely comes from a read error. The DNA is left out, because the CDR3 cannot be placed on it with certainty; the CDR3 is given as TCRdb lists it. The chain combines TRBV14 with TRBJ1-1. The CDR3 numbers 15 amino acids, ends counted. Germline V CDR1 and CDR2: SGHDN, FVKESK. The CDR3 sequence: CASSEHSTESFPGII.

The sample holds many counts of this clonotype. The chain combines TRBV14 with TRBJ2-7; D is undetermined. V lost 1 base and J lost 5, with 12 bases in between. The germline V gene has CDR1 SGHDN and CDR2 FVKESK. The CDR3 loop spans 14 amino acids. CDR3 loop: CASSQGQKWHEQYF. The CDR3 DNA follows: TGTGCCAGCAGCCAAGGGCAGAAATGGCACGAGCAGTACTTC. The full variable domain, with the rest looked up from reference TRBV14 and TRBJ2-7, is EAGVTQFPSHSVIEKGQTVTLRCDPISGHDNLYWYRRVMGKEIKFLLHFVKESKQDESGMPNNRFLAERTGGTYSTLKVQPAELEDSGVYFCASSQGQKWHEQYFGPGTRLTVT.

This clonotype occurred many times. This chain joins TRBV29-1 and TRBJ1-4; D gene uncertain. The V and J ends lost 0 bases and 8 bases respectively, with 22 bases between them. The CDR3 totals 17 residues. CDR1 SQVTM and CDR2 ANQGSEA come from the germline V gene. In DNA form, the CDR3 reads TGCAGCGTTGAAGATTTGGGAGGACGCCCCAGAAGGGAAAAACTGTTTTTT. This translates into CSVEDLGGRPRREKLFF.

This clonotype has ten or more counts. The genes are TRBV10-3 and TRBJ2-5, with D possibly TRBD2 on 8 matching bases. Trimming removed 2 bases at V and 0 bases at J, with 19 bases between. The germline V gene has CDR1 ENHRY and CDR2 SYGVKD. The CDR3 covers 18 residues. CDR3 bases: TGTGCCATCAGTGAGCCCGGGAGGGGGCTAGCGGACCAAGAGACCCAGTACTTC. Translation: CAISEPGRGLADQETQYF.

This chain joins TRBV6-5 and TRBJ2-1, with a weak D call TRBD1 (6 bases). Germline loops: CDR1 MNHEY, CDR2 SVGAGI. The germline V and J ends were trimmed by 5 bases and 7 bases, with 12 bases remaining between them. The CDR3 contains 13 residues. CDR3 sequence: CASSRQQGNEQFF. The CDR3 region has the DNA TGTGCCAGCAGTCGGCAACAGGGTAATGAGCAGTTCTTC.

In this sample, this clonotype turned up a few times. V usage is TRBV30 and J usage is TRBJ1-5; D is undetermined. This CDR3 is 13 amino acids long. V shed 3 bases and J shed 5 bases, with 11 bases lying between them. The germline gives CDR1 GTSNPN, CDR2 SVGIG (reference sequence). The CDR3 sequence is CAWSGTGDQPQHF. The CDR3 coding sequence is TGTGCCTGGAGCGGAACGGGTGATCAGCCCCAGCATTTT.

This clonotype was recorded many times. The chain recombines TRBV6-5 with TRBJ1-6; D remains ambiguous. CDR1 and CDR2 from the germline V gene are MNHEY and SVGAGI. V dropped 0 bases and J dropped 7 bases, with 4 bases sitting between them. The CDR3 totals 13 residues. CDR3: CASSYSTNSPLHF. The CDR3 DNA sequence: TGTGCCAGCAGTTACTCGACCAATTCACCCCTCCACTTT.

Regarding this clonotype: With a much larger clone just one base away, this may be a read error. The gene calls are TRBV2 and TRBJ1-1; no firm D call. The germline V gene has CDR1 SNHLY and CDR2 FYNNEI. This CDR3 is 15 amino acids long. The CDR3 DNA is TGTGCCCATAGGATGGAGGGTCAGAGGTTGACTGGAGCTTTCTTT. It codes for CAHRMEGQRLTGAFF. The full variable domain, with the rest looked up from reference TRBV2 and TRBJ1-1, is EPEVTQTPSHQVTQMGQEVILRCVPISNHLYFYWYRQILGQKVEFLVSFYNNEISEKSEIFDDQFSVERPDGSNFTLKIRSTKLEDSAMYFCAHRMEGQRLTGAFFGQGTRLTVV.

In this sample, this clonotype turned up a few times. V gene TRBV7-9 combines with J gene TRBJ2-1, with D perhaps TRBD1 or TRBD2 (5 bases each). Germline V gives CDR1 SEHNR, CDR2 FQNEAQ (reference sequence). The V gene lost 6 bases and the J gene lost 5 bases, with 17 bases spanning the gap. The CDR3 contains 15 residues. The CDR3 DNA is TGTGCCAGCAGGGCCGTGGGACCGCCGAACAATGAGCAGTTCTTC. Residues: CASRAVGPPNNEQFF.

The genes are TRBV20-1 and TRBJ1-1; D gene ambiguous. Trimming cost V 3 bases and J 1 base, with 9 bases left between them. The germline V gene has CDR1 DFQATT and CDR2 SNEGSKA (reference sequence). This CDR3 has 13 amino acids. CDR3 sequence: CSASGQKNTEAFF. The CDR3 coding sequence is TGCAGTGCTAGTGGGCAGAAGAACACTGAAGCTTTCTTT.

The rearrangement links TRBV6-2 or TRBV6-3 to TRBJ1-5, with unresolved D. The germline V gene has CDR1 MNHEY and CDR2 SVGEGT. The ends were cut back, 5 bases at V and 6 bases at J, with 14 bases in the middle. The CDR3 consists of 14 residues. The CDR3, as DNA: TGTGCCAGCAGTCTCATGATGGGGTTTCAGCCCCAGCATTTT. The encoded protein is CASSLMMGFQPQHF.

This clonotype has ten or more counts. The chain uses TRBV5-1 and TRBJ2-4; D is possibly TRBD1 or TRBD2 (5 bases each). The CDR3 sequence is 16 residues long. Germline loops: CDR1 SGHRS, CDR2 YFSETQ. V shed 3 bases and J shed 0 bases, with 13 bases lying between them. The CDR3, as DNA: TGCGCCAGCAGCTGGGACGCAACAGTAGCCAAAAACATTCAGTACTTC. It codes for CASSWDATVAKNIQYF.

This chain connects TRBV11-2 to TRBJ2-2; TRBD1 aligns across 7 bases. The CDR3 is made up of 20 amino acids. V trimming: 2 bases; J trimming: 4 bases; junction bases outside the gene matches: 19. Germline V CDR1 and CDR2: SGHAT, FQNNGV. The CDR3 bases are TGTGCCAGCAGCTTATACCCCAGACAGGGTGGTTTCGGCGGCACCGGGGAGCTGTTTTTT. Translation gives CASSLYPRQGGFGGTGELFF.

The gene calls are TRBV27 and TRBJ1-5; D is ambiguous. CDR1 is MNHEY, CDR2 SMNVEV, per germline (reference sequence). Trimming removed 5 bases from V and 3 bases from J, with 14 bases in between. The CDR3 runs to 15 residues. CDR3 nucleotides: TGTGCCAGCAGTCACCCCGGCCAACTCAATCAGCCCCAGCATTTT. This sequence encodes CASSHPGQLNQPQHF.

Note on this clonotype: A much bigger clone sits one base away, suggesting this may be a read error. The V gene is TRBV12-3 or TRBV12-4, the J gene TRBJ1-4, with 7 bases aligning to TRBD1. The CDR3 loop spans 15 amino acids. CDR3 DNA sequence: TGTGCCAGCAGTTGGGGGACAGCGTCTAATGAAAAACTGCTTTTT. This translates into CASSWGTASNEKLLF.

In this sample, this clonotype turned up many times. V gene TRBV10-2 combines with J gene TRBJ2-3; 12 positions match TRBD2. Trimming took 3 bases from V and 4 from J; bases not matched to a gene: 5. Germline CDR1 reads WSHSY; CDR2 reads SAAADI. CDR3 length: 16 residues. Written as DNA, the CDR3 is TGCGCCAGCAGTGAAGGGGGACTAGCGGGTTCAGATACGCAGTATTTT. This encodes CASSEGGLAGSDTQYF.

The rearrangement uses TRBV3-1 and TRBJ2-5, with D tentatively TRBD1 or TRBD2 (5 bases each). CDR1 LGHDT and CDR2 YNNKEL come from the germline V gene (reference sequence). Trimming took 0 bases from V and 5 from J, leaving 16 bases between them. CDR3 size: 16 residues. DNA for the CDR3: TGTGCCAGCAGCCAAGACGAGGGTGGGGCCACTGAGACCCAGTACTTC. Amino acid sequence: CASSQDEGGATETQYF.

The chain uses TRBV7-6 and TRBJ2-7; D gene unclear. The CDR3 runs to 14 residues. In germline, CDR1 is SGHVS, CDR2 FNYEAQ. Trimming cost V 1 base and J 4 bases, with 11 bases left between them. DNA for the CDR3: TGTGCCAGCAGCTTAGATTTGGCGGCTTACGAGCAGTACTTC. Its translation is CASSLDLAAYEQYF.

This chain connects TRBV7-9 to TRBJ2-7, with D maybe TRBD2 (6 bases). CDR3 length: 16 residues. Germline CDR1 reads SEHNR; CDR2 reads FQNEAQ (reference sequence). V lost 2 bases and J 5 bases, leaving 19 bases between the germline ends. CDR3 residues: CASSLSGLPGGNEQYF. The CDR3 nucleotides are TGTGCCAGCAGCTTATCGGGACTTCCAGGTGGTAACGAGCAGTACTTC. Full variable domain (outside the CDR3, taken from reference TRBV7-9 and TRBJ2-7): DTGVSQNPRHKITKRGQNVTFRCDPISEHNRLYWYRQTLGQGPEFLTYFQNEAQLEKSRLLSDRFSAERPKGSFSTLEIQRTEQGDSAMYLCASSLSGLPGGNEQYFGPGTRLTVT.

This clonotype has at least ten counts. The chain is built from TRBV2 and TRBJ1-2; perhaps TRBD1 as D (6 bases). There are 11 residues in the CDR3. Germline V CDR1 and CDR2: SNHLY, FYNNEI. The V gene lost 8 bases and the J gene lost 2 bases, with 6 bases spanning the gap. For the CDR3, the DNA is TGTGCCAGCCAGGGGAACTATGGCTACACCTTC. As protein: CASQGNYGYTF.

This clonotype was observed many times. The chain links TRBV27 to TRBJ2-7, with a tentative D call TRBD1 (5 bases). CDR3 length: 13 amino acids. V gave up 6 bases and J gave up 0 bases, with 9 bases separating them. CDR1 and CDR2 from the germline V gene are MNHEY and SMNVEV (reference sequence). The CDR3 loop reads CASSTGPSYEQYF. The CDR3 region has the DNA TGTGCCAGCAGCACAGGCCCCTCCTACGAGCAGTACTTC.

Turning to this clonotype: A much larger clone lies a single base off, so this may be a read error. The chain carries TRBV20-1 and TRBJ1-1; D remains ambiguous. The germline V gene has CDR1 DFQATT and CDR2 SNEGSKA (reference sequence). This CDR3 spans 13 amino acids. Trimming shortened V by 1 base and J by 1 base, and 7 bases separated the two germline ends. CDR3 region: CSARGRPNTEAFF. CDR3 bases: TGCAGTGCTAGAGGTAGACCGAACACTGAAGCTTTCTTT.

This chain joins TRBV9 and TRBJ1-6; 8 bases are a match to TRBD1. V was pared by 3 bases and J by 6 bases, with 2 bases of the junction left unmatched. Germline V lookup: CDR1 SGDLS, CDR2 YYNGEE. CDR3 length: 14 amino acids. The CDR3 nucleotides are TGTGCCAGCAGCGAGACAGGGGTTAATTCACCCCTCCACTTT. The encoded protein is CASSETGVNSPLHF.